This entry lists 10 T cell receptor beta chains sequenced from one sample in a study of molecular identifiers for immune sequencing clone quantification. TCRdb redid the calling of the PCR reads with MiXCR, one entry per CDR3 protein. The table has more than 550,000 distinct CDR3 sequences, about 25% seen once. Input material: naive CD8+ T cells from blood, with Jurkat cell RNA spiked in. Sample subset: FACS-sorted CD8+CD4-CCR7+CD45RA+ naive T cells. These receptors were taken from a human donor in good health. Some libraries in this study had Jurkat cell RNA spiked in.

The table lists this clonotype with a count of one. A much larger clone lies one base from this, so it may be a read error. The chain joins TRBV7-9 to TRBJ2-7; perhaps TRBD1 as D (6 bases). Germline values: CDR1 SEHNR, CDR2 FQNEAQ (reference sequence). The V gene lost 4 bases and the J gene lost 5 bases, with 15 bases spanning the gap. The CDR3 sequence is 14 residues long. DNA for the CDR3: TGTGCCAGCAGCTACGGGACACTCCACAACGAGCAGTACTTC. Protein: CASSYGTLHNEQYF.

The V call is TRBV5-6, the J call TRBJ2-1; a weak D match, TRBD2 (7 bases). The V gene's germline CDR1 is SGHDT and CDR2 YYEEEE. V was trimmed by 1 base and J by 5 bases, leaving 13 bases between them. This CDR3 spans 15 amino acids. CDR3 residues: CASSLRTGGHNEQFF. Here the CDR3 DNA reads TGTGCCAGCAGCTTGCGGACGGGGGGCCACAATGAGCAGTTCTTC.

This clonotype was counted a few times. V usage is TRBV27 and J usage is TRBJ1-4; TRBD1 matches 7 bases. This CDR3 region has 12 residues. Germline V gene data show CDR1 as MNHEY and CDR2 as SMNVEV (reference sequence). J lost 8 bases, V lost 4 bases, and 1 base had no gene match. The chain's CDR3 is CASSSQGEKLFF. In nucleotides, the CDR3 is TGTGCCAGCAGTTCACAGGGGGAAAAACTGTTTTTT. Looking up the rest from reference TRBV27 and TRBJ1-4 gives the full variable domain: EAQVTQNPRYLITVTGKKLTVTCSQNMNHEYMSWYRQDPGLGLRQIYYSMNVEVTDKGDVPEGYKVSRKEKRNFPLILESPSPNQTSLYFCASSSQGEKLFFGSGTQLSVL.

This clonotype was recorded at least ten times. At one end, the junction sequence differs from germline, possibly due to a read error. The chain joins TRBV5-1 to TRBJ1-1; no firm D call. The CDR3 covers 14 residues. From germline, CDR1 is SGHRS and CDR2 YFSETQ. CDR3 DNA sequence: TGTGCCAGCAGCGTAGATGGTATGAACACTGAAGCTTTCTTT. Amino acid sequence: CASSVDGMNTEAFF.

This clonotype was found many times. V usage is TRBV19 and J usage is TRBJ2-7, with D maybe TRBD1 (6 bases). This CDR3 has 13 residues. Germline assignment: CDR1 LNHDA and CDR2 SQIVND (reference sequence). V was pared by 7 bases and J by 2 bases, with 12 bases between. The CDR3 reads CASMAGDPYEQYF. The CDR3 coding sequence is TGTGCCAGTATGGCAGGGGACCCCTACGAGCAGTACTTC.

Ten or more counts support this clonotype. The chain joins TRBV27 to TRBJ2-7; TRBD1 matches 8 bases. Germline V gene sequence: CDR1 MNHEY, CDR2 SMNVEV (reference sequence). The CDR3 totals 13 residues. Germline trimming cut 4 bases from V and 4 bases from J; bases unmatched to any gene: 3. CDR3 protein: CASSSGQEYEQYF. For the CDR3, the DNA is TGTGCCAGCAGTTCGGGACAGGAGTACGAGCAGTACTTC.

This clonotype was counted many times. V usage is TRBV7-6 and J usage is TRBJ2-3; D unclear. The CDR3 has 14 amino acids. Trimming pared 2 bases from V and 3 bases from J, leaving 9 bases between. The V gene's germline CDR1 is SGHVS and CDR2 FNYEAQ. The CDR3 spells CASSLFETTDTQYF. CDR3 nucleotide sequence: TGTGCCAGCAGCTTATTTGAGACTACAGATACGCAGTATTTT.

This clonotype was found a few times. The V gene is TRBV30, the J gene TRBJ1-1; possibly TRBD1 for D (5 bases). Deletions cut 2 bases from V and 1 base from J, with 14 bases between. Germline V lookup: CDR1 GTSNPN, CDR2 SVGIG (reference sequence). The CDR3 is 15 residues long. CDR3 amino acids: CAWSPPGTGNTEAFF. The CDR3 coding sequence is TGTGCCTGGAGTCCGCCTGGGACGGGGAACACTGAAGCTTTCTTT.

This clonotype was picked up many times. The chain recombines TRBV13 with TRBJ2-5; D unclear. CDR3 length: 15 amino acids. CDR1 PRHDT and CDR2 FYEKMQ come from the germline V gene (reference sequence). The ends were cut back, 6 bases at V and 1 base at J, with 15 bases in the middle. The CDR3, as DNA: TGTGCCAGCAGAGACTGGGGTAGAACCCAAGAGACCCAGTACTTC. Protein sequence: CASRDWGRTQETQYF. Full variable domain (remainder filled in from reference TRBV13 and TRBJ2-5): AAGVIQSPRHLIKEKRETATLKCYPIPRHDTVYWYQQGPGQDPQFLISFYEKMQSDKGSIPDRFSAQQFSDYHSELNMSSLELGDSALYFCASRDWGRTQETQYFGPGTRLLVL.

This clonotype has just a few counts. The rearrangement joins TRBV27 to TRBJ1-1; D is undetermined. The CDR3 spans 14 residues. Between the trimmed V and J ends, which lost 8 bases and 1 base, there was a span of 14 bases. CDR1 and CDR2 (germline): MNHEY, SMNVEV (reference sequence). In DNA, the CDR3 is TGTGCCAGCGTGACTCCAATCCGGAACACTGAAGCTTTCTTT. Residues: CASVTPIRNTEAFF.